Below, 28 T cell receptor beta chains from the same sample are listed, as sequenced in a study of blood T cell repertoires in COVID-19. Sequencing was performed with immunoSEQ multiplex PCR; in TCRdb, only in-frame clones are kept and a portion is missing. The table lists 150,000 to 200,000 clones, about 86% of them singletons. Sequencing was done on a sample of peripheral blood. These receptor sequences come from a man in his fifties with active or convalescent COVID-19.

The chain has TRBV20-1 and TRBJ2-7, with D possibly matching TRBD2 (6 bases). With 3 bases removed from V and 2 bases from J, the gap between germline ends came to 11 bases. This CDR3 contains 13 residues. Germline V gives CDR1 DFQATT, CDR2 SNEGSKA (reference sequence). The CDR3 sequence: CSASPGGPYEQYF. DNA of the CDR3: TGCAGTGCTAGTCCTGGAGGGCCCTACGAGCAGTACTTC.

V and J are TRBV6-5 and TRBJ1-6; D possibly corresponds to TRBD1 (5 bases). This CDR3 contains 16 residues. Germline CDR1 reads MNHEY; CDR2 reads SVGAGI. V was cut by 0 bases and J by 2 bases, with 8 bases left in between. This CDR3 is CASSYSKGAYNSPLHF. CDR3 nucleotide sequence: TGTGCCAGCAGTTACTCGAAAGGGGCCTATAATTCACCCCTCCACTTT.

The genes are TRBV18 and TRBJ1-6; D not resolved. CDR1 and CDR2 from the germline V gene are KGHSH and LQKENI. The CDR3 runs to 12 residues. The germline V and J ends were trimmed by 0 bases and 9 bases, with 3 bases remaining between them. In nucleotides, the CDR3 is TGTGCCAGCTCACCACCGCGTTCACCCCTCCACTTT. Translating gives CASSPPRSPLHF.

This chain connects TRBV5-4 to TRBJ1-1; TRBD1 agrees at 11 bases. The CDR3 spans 16 residues. With 3 bases clipped from V and 1 base from J, the junction kept 5 bases outside the gene matches. Germline V CDR1 and CDR2: SGHNT, YYREEE (reference sequence). Here the CDR3 reads CASSWGQGVSNTEAFF. CDR3 DNA: TGTGCCAGCAGCTGGGGACAGGGGGTCTCGAACACTGAAGCTTTCTTT.

The chain employs TRBV4-3 and TRBJ2-1; 8 bases line up with TRBD2. Germline V gene lookup returns CDR1 LGHNA and CDR2 YSLEER. The CDR3 spans 13 residues. J lost 16 bases, V lost 2 bases, and 10 bases had no gene match. The CDR3 DNA is TGCGCCAGCAGCCAATCGCGGGGGGCCGAGCGTTTCTTC. Its translation: CASSQSRGAERFF.

The gene calls are TRBV24-1 and TRBJ2-1; 14 nucleotides align to TRBD2. Germline V gene lookup returns CDR1 KGHDR and CDR2 SFDVKD. V shed 4 bases and J 8 bases; nucleotides not matched to a gene: 12. The CDR3 extends over 18 amino acids. The CDR3 DNA is TGTGCCACCAGTGACTCCGGGACTAGCGGGGGCCTCGGGGATGAGCAGTTCTTC. It yields the protein CATSDSGTSGGLGDEQFF.

The V gene is TRBV5-1, the J gene TRBJ1-3; D unresolved. Germline assignment: CDR1 SGHRS and CDR2 YFSETQ. V lost 0 bases and J lost 0, with 7 bases in between. The CDR3 length is 15 residues. Here the CDR3 reads CASSLGQASGNTIYF. CDR3 bases: TGCGCCAGCAGCTTGGGTCAGGCCTCTGGAAACACCATATATTTT.

The chain links TRBV9 to TRBJ2-1, with TRBD2 identical over 8 bases. This CDR3 is built from 17 residues. Germline-derived CDR1 and CDR2 are SGDLS and YYNGEE. The J segment lost 5 bases and the V segment lost 0 bases, leaving 10 bases of the junction unmatched. The CDR3 DNA follows: TGTGCCAGCAGCGTAGATATCGGGGGGGAAGCCCACAATGAGCAGTTCTTC. Translated, it gives CASSVDIGGEAHNEQFF.

This clone was found a few times. The rearrangement links TRBV14 to TRBJ2-1; no clear D gene. This CDR3 has 13 amino acids. The V and J ends lost 7 bases and 9 bases respectively, with 16 bases between them. Per germline, CDR1 SGHDN and CDR2 FVKESK. As DNA, the CDR3 is TGTGCCAGCAAAGATTCCTTAGTCGGTGAGCAGTTCTTC. Translated: CASKDSLVGEQFF.

This chain uses TRBV2 with TRBJ1-2; no reliable D call. From germline, CDR1 is SNHLY and CDR2 FYNNEI. CDR3 size: 13 residues. Trimming took 8 bases from V and 1 from J, leaving 11 bases between them. The CDR3 spells CASLLTVNYGYTF. CDR3 bases: TGTGCCAGCCTATTAACAGTTAACTATGGCTACACCTTC.

This chain links TRBV29-1 with TRBJ1-2, with a weak D call TRBD1 (5 bases). Per the germline V gene, CDR1 is SQVTM and CDR2 is ANQGSEA. The CDR3 sequence is 13 residues long. Trimming removed 4 bases from V and 8 bases from J, with 17 bases in between. CDR3: CSVVKGDLRGYTF. CDR3 bases: TGCAGCGTTGTGAAAGGGGATCTTCGGGGCTACACCTTC.

This chain uses TRBV5-6 with TRBJ2-7; D gene ambiguous. Germline loops: CDR1 SGHDT, CDR2 YYEEEE. V was pared by 2 bases and J by 3 bases, with 3 bases between. This CDR3 comprises 11 residues. Written as DNA, the CDR3 is TGTGCCAGCAGCTTTCACTACGAGCAGTACTTC. This sequence encodes CASSFHYEQYF. The complete variable domain, with remaining parts taken from reference TRBV5-6 and TRBJ2-7, reads DAGVTQSPTHLIKTRGQQVTLRCSPKSGHDTVSWYQQALGQGPQFIFQYYEEEERQRGNFPDRFSGHQFPNYSSELNVNALLLGDSALYLCASSFHYEQYFGPGTRLTVT.

The gene calls are TRBV7-3 and TRBJ2-1; D is unclear. This CDR3 has 15 amino acids. V lost 5 bases, J lost 0 bases, and 11 bases lay in between. Germline CDR1 reads SGHTA; CDR2 reads FQGTGA. Here the CDR3 DNA reads TGTGCCAGCAGCACGATACCGAGCTCCTACAATGAGCAGTTCTTC. The encoded protein is CASSTIPSSYNEQFF.

The rearrangement links TRBV4-3 to TRBJ1-3; TRBD1 matches 7 bases. The germline V gene encodes CDR1 LGHNA and CDR2 YSLEER. The CDR3 spans 14 residues. V trimming: 4 bases; J trimming: 1 base; junction bases outside the gene matches: 1. CDR3: CASSLQGSGNTIYF. DNA for the CDR3: TGCGCCAGCAGCCTACAGGGGTCTGGAAACACCATATATTTT.

This clone was recorded a few times. The J gene is TRBJ1-1, the V gene TRBV12-5; perhaps TRBD1 as D (6 bases). Germline V gives CDR1 LGHNT, CDR2 FRNRAP. The ends were cut back, 7 bases at V and 4 bases at J, with 19 bases in the middle. The CDR3 runs to 15 residues. The CDR3 DNA sequence: TGTGCTAGTGCCACTTCGGGGCAGGGGATCACTGAAGCTTTCTTT. Translation gives CASATSGQGITEAFF.

The chain couples TRBV11-2 to TRBJ2-7, with TRBD2 identical over 9 bases. V dropped 8 bases and J dropped 6; count of bases not matched to a gene: 8. The CDR3 length is 13 residues. Germline V gene lookup returns CDR1 SGHAT and CDR2 FQNNGV. The CDR3 sequence: CASVLSGRTEQYF. CDR3 nucleotide sequence: TGTGCCAGCGTCCTTAGCGGGAGAACCGAGCAGTACTTC.

The V and J genes are TRBV27 and TRBJ1-4, with D possibly TRBD1 on 6 matching bases. Trimming stripped 4 bases from V and 0 bases from J, with 18 bases between. The CDR3 is made up of 18 amino acids. Looked up from germline, CDR1 is MNHEY and CDR2 is SMNVEV (reference sequence). The CDR3 DNA reads as TGTGCCAGCAGTTCAAGGCTGGGCAGGGGTCCAACTAATGAAAAACTGTTTTTT. It translates to CASSSRLGRGPTNEKLFF.

The chain couples TRBV11-2 to TRBJ1-3, with TRBD1 matching over 9 bases. J was trimmed by 4 bases and V by 6 bases; bases with no gene match: 7. CDR3 length: 15 amino acids. Looked up from germline, CDR1 is SGHAT and CDR2 is FQNNGV. The CDR3 reads CASSWDRELGNTIYF. The CDR3 bases are TGTGCCAGCAGTTGGGACAGGGAACTAGGAAACACCATATATTTT.

V usage is TRBV9 and J usage is TRBJ1-2, with no clear D. Germline V gene sequence: CDR1 SGDLS, CDR2 YYNGEE. The CDR3 sequence is 13 residues long. The V and J ends lost 2 bases and 5 bases respectively, with 10 bases between them. The chain's CDR3 is CASSVTVEYGYTF. Here the CDR3 DNA reads TGTGCCAGCAGCGTTACAGTAGAGTATGGCTACACCTTC.

This clone showed up just once. The chain uses TRBV7-2 and TRBJ2-3; D perhaps matches TRBD2 (5 bases). The ends were cut back, 5 bases at V and 6 bases at J, with 18 bases in the middle. This CDR3 has 15 amino acids. CDR1 and CDR2 (germline): SGHTA, FQGNSA. The CDR3 DNA sequence: TGTGCCAGCAGCCGGGGAACTAGTATTTACGATACGCAGTATTTT. It codes for CASSRGTSIYDTQYF.

V gene TRBV28 combines with J gene TRBJ2-6, with 9 bases that match TRBD1. Losses at the gene ends were 5 bases for V and 4 bases for J; bases not matched to a gene: 9. The CDR3 has 17 amino acids. CDR1 and CDR2 (germline): MDHEN, SYDVKM. CDR3 sequence (DNA): TGTGCCAGCAGTAAGCGGACAGGGGCGGAGGGGGCCAACGTCCTGACTTTC. It yields the protein CASSKRTGAEGANVLTF.

The J gene is TRBJ1-1, the V gene TRBV12-3 or TRBV12-4; tentatively, D is TRBD1 (5 bases). Trimming cost V 5 bases and J 6 bases, with 13 bases left between them. The CDR3 is made up of 13 amino acids. The CDR3 here is CASSRISGAEAFF. CDR3 DNA sequence: TGTGCCAGCAGTCGGATATCGGGGGCTGAAGCTTTCTTT.

The chain links TRBV14 to TRBJ1-1, with TRBD1 matching 9 bases. This CDR3 has 14 amino acids. CDR1 is SGHDN and CDR2 is FVKESK in the germline V gene. Trimming at V came to 4 bases and at J to 5 bases, leaving 5 bases not matched to a gene. CDR3 loop: CASSRDRARTEAFF. CDR3 coding DNA: TGTGCCAGCAGCCGGGACAGGGCTCGGACTGAAGCTTTCTTT.

The chain is built from TRBV4-3 and TRBJ1-1; 10 bases line up with TRBD1. CDR3 length: 15 amino acids. Germline values: CDR1 LGHNA, CDR2 YSLEER. V trimming: 0 bases; J trimming: 8 bases; junction bases outside the gene matches: 6. CDR3 DNA sequence: TGCGCCAGCAGCCAAGAATGGGACAGGGGACTGGAAGCTTTCTTT. It is translated as CASSQEWDRGLEAFF.

This clone was detected a few times. The chain couples TRBV19 to TRBJ2-5, with D maybe TRBD1 (6 bases). There are 12 residues in the CDR3. CDR1 LNHDA and CDR2 SQIVND come from the germline V gene (reference sequence). With 8 bases removed from V and 5 bases from J, the gap between germline ends came to 12 bases. The CDR3 DNA follows: TGTGCCAGTGGTGGACAGAGGGAGACCCAGTACTTC. Protein: CASGGQRETQYF.

This clone turned up a few times. This sequence joins TRBV3-1 (or the pseudogene TRBV3-2) and TRBJ2-3; TRBD2 aligns across 13 bases. This CDR3 comprises 18 residues. Germline V gives CDR1 LGHDT, CDR2 YNNKEL (reference sequence). The ends lost 0 bases at V and 1 base at J; junction bases unmatched: 4. CDR3 sequence (DNA): TGTGCCAGCAGCCAAGAAGCGGGACTAGCGGGACGCACAGATACGCAGTATTTT. This codes for CASSQEAGLAGRTDTQYF.

The CDR3 nucleotides are TGTGCCAGCCTCCACTTCGGGACAGGGGATAATGAAGCTTTCTTT. As protein: CASLHFGTGDNEAFF. The chain is built from TRBV28 and TRBJ1-1, with 10 bases identical to TRBD1. From germline, CDR1 is MDHEN and CDR2 SYDVKM. The CDR3 loop spans 15 amino acids. After removal of 8 bases from V and 7 bases from J, the junction contained 13 bases not matched to a gene.

This clone was observed a single time. This chain joins TRBV30 and TRBJ2-7; the match to TRBD1 covers 10 bases. CDR1 and CDR2 (germline): GTSNPN, SVGIG (reference sequence). The CDR3 is 17 residues long. The V gene end was trimmed by 0 bases and the J gene end by 0 bases; junction bases not matched to a gene: 8. The CDR3 region has the DNA TGTGCCTGGAGTGTAGGGACAGGGGCCTTAAGCTCCTACGAGCAGTACTTC. It translates to CAWSVGTGALSSYEQYF.